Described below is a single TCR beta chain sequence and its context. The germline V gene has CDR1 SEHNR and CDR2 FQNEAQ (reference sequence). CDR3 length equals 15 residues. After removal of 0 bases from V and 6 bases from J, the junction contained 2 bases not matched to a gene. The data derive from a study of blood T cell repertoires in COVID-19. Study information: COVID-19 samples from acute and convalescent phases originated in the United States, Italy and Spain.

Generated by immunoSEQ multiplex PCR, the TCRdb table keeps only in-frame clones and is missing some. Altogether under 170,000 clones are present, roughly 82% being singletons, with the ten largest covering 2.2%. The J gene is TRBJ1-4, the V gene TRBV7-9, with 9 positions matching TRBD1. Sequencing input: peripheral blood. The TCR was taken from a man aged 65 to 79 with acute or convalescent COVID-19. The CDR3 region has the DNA TGTGCCAGCAGCTTAGCCGGGACAGGGTATGAAAAACTGTTTTTT. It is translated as CASSLAGTGYEKLFF.